A selection of T cell receptor beta chains follows, all from one sample in a study of blood T cell repertoires in COVID-19. Sequencing used immunoSEQ multiplex PCR; TCRdb keeps in-frame clones, though not all of them. The table includes approximately 76,000 clones, around 83% detected once. Sequenced: peripheral blood. These receptors originate from a woman in her sixties with acute or convalescent COVID-19. Each CDR3 is given without its conserved first and last residue. The order of the fields is V gene, J gene, CDR3 protein.

v_gene: TRBV24-1; j_gene: TRBJ2-2; CDR3aa: ATSDLGTGGHTGELF
v_gene: TRBV6-1; j_gene: TRBJ2-4; CDR3aa: ASSERGNIQY
v_gene: TRBV11-2; j_gene: TRBJ1-6; CDR3aa: ASSSDLGGSPLH
v_gene: TRBV9; j_gene: TRBJ2-7; CDR3aa: ASSAYEQY
v_gene: TRBV5-1; j_gene: TRBJ1-2; CDR3aa: ASSLDDRSYGYT
v_gene: TRBV3-1/TRBV3-2; j_gene: TRBJ1-5; CDR3aa: ASGGGGEPQH
v_gene: TRBV6-5; j_gene: TRBJ1-1; CDR3aa: ASSWDGTMNTEAF
v_gene: TRBV7-2; j_gene: TRBJ1-3; CDR3aa: ASSTGLGSGNTIY
v_gene: TRBV6-5; j_gene: TRBJ1-2; CDR3aa: ASTRTGSANYGYT
v_gene: TRBV5-1; j_gene: TRBJ2-7; CDR3aa: ASSIDGQGNEQY
v_gene: TRBV4-2; j_gene: TRBJ1-1; CDR3aa: ASSHAQGNTEAF
v_gene: TRBV7-6; j_gene: TRBJ2-3; CDR3aa: ASSLAGGWADTQY
v_gene: TRBV19; j_gene: TRBJ1-5; CDR3aa: ASNLSGGRNQPQH
v_gene: TRBV5-5; j_gene: TRBJ1-2; CDR3aa: ASSQQGNYGYT
v_gene: TRBV12-3/TRBV12-4; j_gene: TRBJ1-2; CDR3aa: ASSLGTGSGYT
v_gene: TRBV4-1; j_gene: TRBJ1-2; CDR3aa: ASSQDSIGLYGYT
v_gene: TRBV28; j_gene: TRBJ1-2; CDR3aa: ASSWGSDYGYT
v_gene: TRBV4-1; j_gene: TRBJ2-5; CDR3aa: ASSQVWASGGPSQETQY
v_gene: TRBV7-2; j_gene: TRBJ1-3; CDR3aa: ASSPRVGSGNTIY
v_gene: TRBV3-1/TRBV3-2; j_gene: TRBJ1-6; CDR3aa: ASSQEGHQNSPLH
v_gene: TRBV19; j_gene: TRBJ1-5; CDR3aa: ASNFQSGGQPQH
v_gene: TRBV7-9; j_gene: TRBJ2-7; CDR3aa: ASSFRGTPYEQY
v_gene: TRBV3-1/TRBV3-2; j_gene: TRBJ2-7; CDR3aa: ASSQAGNGLYEQY
v_gene: TRBV5-4; j_gene: TRBJ1-2; CDR3aa: ASSFRGRTNYGYT
v_gene: TRBV10-3; j_gene: TRBJ1-1; CDR3aa: AISETGGATEAF
v_gene: TRBV7-2; j_gene: TRBJ1-1; CDR3aa: ASSLYDSNTEAF
v_gene: TRBV29-1; j_gene: TRBJ1-2; CDR3aa: SVLERSNYGYT
v_gene: TRBV5-6; j_gene: TRBJ1-1; CDR3aa: ASSLVWELNTEAF
v_gene: TRBV27; j_gene: TRBJ2-6; CDR3aa: ASSIQGANVLT
v_gene: TRBV6-6; j_gene: TRBJ2-7; CDR3aa: ASSIVDYEQY
v_gene: TRBV6-5; j_gene: TRBJ1-3; CDR3aa: ASSYSIRGSGNTIY
v_gene: TRBV5-4; j_gene: TRBJ2-3; CDR3aa: ASSGAWTGQDTQY
v_gene: TRBV7-9; j_gene: TRBJ2-7; CDR3aa: ASSSTGTGNDEQY
v_gene: TRBV7-2; j_gene: TRBJ1-5; CDR3aa: ASSLQGGGNQPQH
v_gene: TRBV19; j_gene: TRBJ1-1; CDR3aa: ASSIDRPNTEAF
v_gene: TRBV6-2/TRBV6-3; j_gene: TRBJ1-5; CDR3aa: ASSSPGPQH
v_gene: TRBV18; j_gene: TRBJ2-3; CDR3aa: ASSPKPGTGDGTDTQY
v_gene: TRBV9; j_gene: TRBJ1-1; CDR3aa: ASSAQGLNTEAF
v_gene: TRBV4-1; j_gene: TRBJ2-1; CDR3aa: ASKGGSSGDMYNEQF
v_gene: TRBV19; j_gene: TRBJ1-3; CDR3aa: ASSILHRGRGNTIY
v_gene: TRBV19; j_gene: TRBJ2-1; CDR3aa: ASSRLLAGGISSYNEQF